The text below deals with one T cell receptor (beta chain). The source of the sample is a study of PD-1 blockade in classical Hodgkin lymphoma. The data were produced by immunoSEQ multiplex PCR, yet TCRdb's version contains in-frame clones alone and is incomplete. The sample includes under 2,000 clones, around 70% seen only once; the top ten take 34%. CDR1 is LNHDA, CDR2 SQIVND, per germline (reference sequence). The length of the CDR3 is 13 residues. The V end was cut by 8 bases, the J end by 2 bases, with 10 bases between. Relapse after autologous stem cell transplantation occurred in every patient, and brentuximab vedotin exposure varied. Magnetic negative selection was used to purify CD8+ T cells from thawed PBMCs.

The material was CD8+ T cells from blood, obtained at baseline. The V call is TRBV19, the J call TRBJ1-3, with a possible D match to TRBD1 (6 bases). This clonotype originated in a human donor with classical Hodgkin lymphoma. This chain's CDR3 is CASGQMAGNTIYF. The CDR3 DNA follows: TGTGCCAGTGGACAGATGGCTGGAAACACCATATATTTT.